Listed below are T cell receptor beta chains from one sample, sequenced in a study of Ad26.COV2.S vaccination and SARS-CoV-2 variants. Method: immunoSEQ multiplex PCR; TCRdb's copy keeps in-frame clones and lacks some. The table records around 450,000 clones, about 93% of them present only once. Sequencing used peripheral blood, obtained in a trial of Ad26.COV2.S vaccine versus placebo. Receptors originate from a person between 18 and 65 years old who received the Ad26.COV2.S COVID-19 vaccine or a placebo. Each CDR3 is given with its conserved first and last residue. Not every row has a clone size; where given, it reads once, few, many or a size class.

j_call clone_size v_call cdr3_aa
TRBJ2-7 - TRBV18 CASSPTRWEQYF
TRBJ2-7 - TRBV5-1 CASSLGGGYEQYF
TRBJ2-3 - TRBV5-1 CASSISTDTQYF
TRBJ2-5 once TRBV15 CATSRDPAGVGETQYF
TRBJ1-5 - TRBV6-2/TRBV6-3 CASSYPGGRGDQPQHF
TRBJ2-7 - TRBV18 CASSRPGQGAYEQYF
TRBJ2-7 - TRBV4-1 CASSQDNRGREQYF
TRBJ2-6 - TRBV5-1 CASSRQASSGANVLTF
TRBJ2-1 - TRBV13 CASSLVGSYNEQFF
TRBJ1-4 - TRBV5-4 CASSLEAGNEKLFF
TRBJ1-5 - TRBV6-5 CASSYSYSNQPQHF
TRBJ2-1 - TRBV29-1 CSASDPGLEGNEQFF
TRBJ1-1 - TRBV2 CASSVLLVAEAFF
TRBJ2-2 - TRBV29-1 CSVAAGVVPGELFF
TRBJ2-2 once TRBV27 CASSGNTGELFF
TRBJ1-2 - TRBV30 CAWAGGPYGYTF
TRBJ2-7 - TRBV10-3 CAISEETTYEQYF
TRBJ2-5 - TRBV2 CASRGTSGRRGTQYF
TRBJ1-1 few TRBV10-2 CASSESRIEAFF
TRBJ1-5 - TRBV6-5 CASSYSRYTGQPQHF
TRBJ2-7 - TRBV6-5 CASSYVTSGTYEQYF
TRBJ1-1 - TRBV29-1 CSAGSRGLNTEAFF
TRBJ2-3 once TRBV2 CAHRRTSGTTDTQYF
TRBJ2-7 - TRBV28 CASRQGGVVYEQYF
TRBJ1-2 - TRBV19 CASSPKDKTYGYTF
TRBJ2-7 - TRBV27 CASSRRDSSYEQYF
TRBJ1-1 - TRBV6-5 CASSRGQEAFF
TRBJ1-6 - TRBV6-5 CASSYESGVSPLHF
TRBJ1-5 - TRBV6-1 CASSERGVRNQPQHF
TRBJ1-1 - TRBV6-2/TRBV6-3 CASSSAVRGVNTEAFF
TRBJ2-7 - TRBV9 CASSVGDRAYEQYF
TRBJ2-1 - TRBV20-1 CSATGTVEQFF
TRBJ1-1 - TRBV20-1 CSARGVTEAFF
TRBJ2-1 - TRBV6-6 CASSYRPPYNEQFF
TRBJ1-2 - TRBV27 CASSVGQGWGYTF
TRBJ2-7 - TRBV6-2/TRBV6-3 CASSRTSGRPVTYEQYF
TRBJ1-4 - TRBV6-2/TRBV6-3 CASSYFGRNEKLFF
TRBJ2-3 - TRBV7-2 CASSKRTSGRDTQYF
TRBJ2-1 - TRBV7-9 CASSPGLAGGSSYNEQFF
TRBJ2-7 - TRBV24-1 CATSDFRDGTYEQYF
TRBJ2-7 - TRBV5-5 CASTNPGLSEQYF
TRBJ1-2 - TRBV4-1 CASSQVEATGYGYTF
TRBJ1-6 - TRBV4-3 CASSQGLAGAGGFDSPLHF
TRBJ2-7 - TRBV6-5 CASSPTGGPHEQYF
TRBJ2-3 - TRBV7-3 CASSLTRTSGTDTQYF
TRBJ2-7 - TRBV5-4 CASSWGPGFNNEQYF
TRBJ1-5 many TRBV18 CASSPQTTGGGQPQHF
TRBJ1-3 - TRBV9 CASSATGNTIYF
TRBJ2-3 - TRBV28 CASVDSSTDTQYF
TRBJ1-1 - TRBV4-1 CASSQDSITEAFF
TRBJ2-1 - TRBV4-1 CASSHPRANNEQFF
TRBJ2-2 once TRBV24-1 CATSDPGQGGTGELFF
TRBJ2-5 - TRBV7-6 CASSLEWGTIQETQYF
TRBJ2-7 - TRBV7-8 CASSPVEGAGYYEQYF
TRBJ1-2 - TRBV10-1 CASSEGTDYGYTF